Sequencing of this TCR beta chain was carried out in a study of post-analysis software for immune sequencing data. In this sample, this clonotype turned up a few times. Its antigen remains unidentified. General observations from the study: Patients with multiple sclerosis recorded significantly lower normalized Chao1 diversity than controls, the study found. With TRBV5-6, TRBV5-1 and TRBV20-1 included, 4 or 5 TRBV segments were more frequent in patients than in controls.

Trimming removed 2 bases from V and 15 bases from J, with 2 bases in between. This CDR3 is built from 8 residues. Germline lookup yields CDR1 SEHNR and CDR2 FQNEAQ (reference sequence). Tagging with unique molecular identifiers was a feature of the TCR beta cDNA libraries. TCRdb reanalysed the PCR reads using MiXCR and keeps one entry per CDR3 protein. Of about 160,000 distinct CDR3 sequences listed, 30% to 45% are singletons. This receptor was identified in a girl aged 10-17 years with multiple sclerosis. This specimen was blood, taken after autologous hematopoietic stem cell transplantation. V and J are TRBV7-9 and TRBJ2-1; D gene uncertain. CDR3 sequence (DNA): TGTGCCAGCAGCTTACTGTTCTTC. This gives the protein CASSLLFF.